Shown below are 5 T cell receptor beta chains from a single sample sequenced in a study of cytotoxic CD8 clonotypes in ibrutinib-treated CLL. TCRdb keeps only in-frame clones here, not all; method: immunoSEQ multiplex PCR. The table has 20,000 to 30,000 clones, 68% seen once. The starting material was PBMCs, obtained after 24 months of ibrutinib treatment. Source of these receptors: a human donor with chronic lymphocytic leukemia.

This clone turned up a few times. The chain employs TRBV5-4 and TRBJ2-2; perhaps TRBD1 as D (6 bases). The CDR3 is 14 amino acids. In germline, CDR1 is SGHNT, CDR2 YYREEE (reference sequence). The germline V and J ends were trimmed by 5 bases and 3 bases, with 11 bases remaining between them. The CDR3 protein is CASRLRQDTGELFF. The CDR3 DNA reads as TGTGCCAGCAGATTGAGACAGGACACCGGGGAGCTGTTTTTT.

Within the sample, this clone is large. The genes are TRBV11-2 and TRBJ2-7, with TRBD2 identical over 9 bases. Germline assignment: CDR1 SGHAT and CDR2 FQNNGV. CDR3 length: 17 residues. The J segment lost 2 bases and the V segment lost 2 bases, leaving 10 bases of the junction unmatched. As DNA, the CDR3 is TGTGCCAGCAGCTTACTGCACCTAATAGCGGGGGCCTACGAGCAGTACTTC. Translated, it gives CASSLLHLIAGAYEQYF.

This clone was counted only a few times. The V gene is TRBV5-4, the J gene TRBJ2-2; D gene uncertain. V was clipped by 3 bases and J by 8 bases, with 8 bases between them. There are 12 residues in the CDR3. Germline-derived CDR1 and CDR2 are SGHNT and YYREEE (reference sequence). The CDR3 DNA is TGTGCCAGCAGCTCCGGTGCGGGGGAGCTGTTTTTT. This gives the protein CASSSGAGELFF.

CDR3 sequence reads: CASSPVASNGEAFF. The CDR3 coding sequence is TGTGCCAGCTCACCAGTGGCAAGCAACGGTGAAGCTTTCTTT. The gene calls are TRBV18 and TRBJ1-1; D is unresolved. Germline V gene lookup returns CDR1 KGHSH and CDR2 LQKENI. V was cut by 2 bases and J by 7 bases, with 14 bases left in between. This CDR3 comprises 14 residues.

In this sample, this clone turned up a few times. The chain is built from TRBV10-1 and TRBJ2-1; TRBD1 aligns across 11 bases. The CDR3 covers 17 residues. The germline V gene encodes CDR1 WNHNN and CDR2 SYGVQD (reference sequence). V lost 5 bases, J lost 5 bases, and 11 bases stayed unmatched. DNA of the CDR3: TGCGCCAGCAGTCCCGGGACAGGGGGAATTTTAGACAATGAGCAGTTCTTC. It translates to CASSPGTGGILDNEQFF.